This TCR beta chain was profiled in a study of cytomegalovirus exposure and HLA in healthy donors. Data came from immunoSEQ multiplex PCR; TCRdb stores just in-frame clones and leaves some out. The sample consists of some 49,000 clones, around 94% of them appearing once. For this clone: Its antigen remains unknown.

Study-level points and caveats: Subsequent analysis revealed that first-cohort TCR clusters tended to co-occur in the 120 or so validation repertoires.

The CDR3 consists of 16 residues. Germline V gene sequence: CDR1 LGHNA, CDR2 YNFKEQ. Losses at the gene ends were 4 bases for V and 2 bases for J; bases not matched to a gene: 8. The receptor's source is a man younger than 35 in good health and CMV-seronegative. The chain couples TRBV4-2 to TRBJ2-3; 8 nucleotides agree with TRBD2. The sample consisted of PBMCs. The CDR3 DNA is TGTGCCAGCAGCCTGTTGGTAGCGGGAACCACAGATACGCAGTATTTT. Protein product: CASSLLVAGTTDTQYF.